This TCR beta chain was observed in a study of cytomegalovirus exposure and HLA in healthy donors. Primers included in the PCR were 60 Vbeta and 13 Jbeta primers. Measured with immunoSEQ multiplex PCR; TCRdb has only the in-frame clones, and not every one. Of under 150,000 clones in the sample, roughly 80% were seen once. The ends lost 7 bases at V and 3 bases at J; junction bases unmatched: 3. Germline V gene sequence: CDR1 LNHDA, CDR2 SQIVND (reference sequence). This CDR3 contains 13 residues. The study's findings and limits: Data from an earlier analysis indicated that most TCR beta V segments were productive either about 87% or about 30% of the time. TCR beta chain V- and J-gene trimming was linked, in a later analysis, to a missense variant in DCLRE1C.

With regard to this clone: Its antigen is undetermined.

The sample comprised PBMCs. The receptor was isolated from a woman between 40 and 55 years old in good health and CMV-seronegative. This chain links TRBV19 with TRBJ1-5; 7 nucleotides align to TRBD1. As DNA, the CDR3 is TGTGCCAGTAACAGGGGCTTCAATCAGCCCCAGCATTTT. Protein sequence: CASNRGFNQPQHF.